Following are 6 T cell receptor beta chains from one sample sequenced in a study of cytomegalovirus exposure and HLA in healthy donors. Assay: immunoSEQ multiplex PCR; the TCRdb copy retains only in-frame clones and omits some. The repertoire includes approximately 210,000 clones, 86% of them detected once, and around 1.6% sits in the top ten. Sequencing was done on a sample of PBMCs. These receptors originate from a woman younger than 30 in good health and CMV-seronegative.

This clone was found a few times. J is TRBJ1-1 and V is TRBV11-2; D ambiguous. Trimming removed 4 bases from V and 4 bases from J, with 10 bases in between. Germline V gene lookup returns CDR1 SGHAT and CDR2 FQNNGV. This CDR3 region has 13 residues. For the CDR3, the DNA is TGTGCCAGCAGCTACCTACTGCCCACTGAAGCTTTCTTT. Its protein is CASSYLLPTEAFF.

This clone was detected once. The gene calls are TRBV27 and TRBJ1-5; D is uncertain. The CDR3 runs to 13 residues. The V and J ends lost 0 bases and 3 bases respectively, with 3 bases between them. Germline lookup yields CDR1 MNHEY and CDR2 SMNVEV (reference sequence). The CDR3 sequence: CASSLSANQPQHF. The CDR3 DNA reads TGTGCCAGCAGTTTATCGGCCAATCAGCCCCAGCATTTT.

The chain is built from TRBV6-6 and TRBJ1-5, with a weak D call TRBD1 (5 bases). The germline gives CDR1 MNHNY, CDR2 SVGAGI (reference sequence). The ends were cut back, 2 bases at V and 3 bases at J, with 14 bases in the middle. This CDR3 comprises 16 residues. In DNA form, the CDR3 reads TGTGCCAGCAGTTACGAGCGGGACGGATTCAATCAGCCCCAGCATTTT. Translating gives CASSYERDGFNQPQHF.

The chain uses TRBV15 and TRBJ1-5, with 11 bases identical to TRBD1. The CDR3 sequence is 20 residues long. The V segment lost 0 bases and the J segment 0 bases; nucleotides outside the gene matches: 10. Germline V gives CDR1 LNHNV, CDR2 YYDKDF (reference sequence). The CDR3 protein is CATSRETWTGGFRSNQPQHF. CDR3 nucleotides: TGTGCCACCAGCAGAGAGACGTGGACAGGGGGCTTTCGTAGCAATCAGCCCCAGCATTTT.

The table lists this clone with a few counts. The chain employs TRBV7-9 and TRBJ2-1, with 10 bases identical to TRBD2. This CDR3 comprises 16 residues. J lost 2 bases, V lost 5 bases, and 6 bases had no gene match. CDR1 SEHNR and CDR2 FQNEAQ come from the germline V gene (reference sequence). CDR3 DNA: TGTGCCAGCAGCATTCGGACTAGCGGAGCCTACAATGAGCAGTTCTTC. Translated, it gives CASSIRTSGAYNEQFF.

The V gene is TRBV5-1, the J gene TRBJ2-6; 8 nucleotides agree with TRBD1. CDR3 length equals 18 residues. With V trimmed by 0 bases and J by 2 bases, 7 bases remained unmatched. Germline V CDR1 and CDR2: SGHRS, YFSETQ. The CDR3 region is CASSLAQTGGAGANVLTF. The DNA of the CDR3 is TGCGCCAGCAGCTTGGCCCAAACAGGGGGAGCTGGGGCCAACGTCCTGACTTTC.